This is a list of T cell receptor beta chains from one sample in a study of beta chain features in type 1 diabetes. Generated by immunoSEQ multiplex PCR, the TCRdb table keeps only in-frame clones and is missing some. The sample holds about 340,000 clones, 9.3% seen once. The sequenced sample consisted of central memory CD4+ T cells from blood. These receptors came from a man aged 25-45 years with type 1 diabetes. Each CDR3 is given with its conserved first and last residue. The D gene is left open where the match is weak. Clone size, where shown, is once, few, many, or a class for clones that have expanded.

clone_size	v_call	d_call	j_call	cdr3_aa	cdr3_nt
few	TRBV7-2	NA	TRBJ2-1	CASSLTRGEQFF	TGTGCCAGCAGCTTAACCCGGGGTGAGCAGTTCTTC
few	TRBV13	NA	TRBJ1-1	CASSLTGGTEAFF	TGTGCCAGCAGCTTGACGGGGGGCACTGAAGCTTTCTTT
NA	TRBV7-2	NA	TRBJ1-5	CASSFGHNQPQHF	TGTGCCAGCAGCTTCGGGCACAATCAGCCCCAGCATTTT
NA	TRBV18	TRBD1	TRBJ1-1	CASSQTGGNTEAFF	TGTGCCAGCTCCCAGACAGGGGGAAACACTGAAGCTTTCTTT
NA	TRBV4-3	NA	TRBJ1-6	CASSQDARGNSPLHF	TGCGCCAGCAGCCAAGACGCACGTGGGAATTCACCCCTCCACTTT
NA	TRBV10-2	TRBD2	TRBJ2-7	CATRGGTSYEQYF	TGCGCCACAAGGGGAGGGACTTCCTACGAGCAGTACTTC
NA	TRBV11-3	NA	TRBJ2-5	CASSLGTKREETQYF	TGTGCCAGCAGCTTAGGGACCAAAAGGGAAGAGACCCAGTACTTC
many	TRBV7-7	NA	TRBJ2-2	CASSLTNTGELFF	TGTGCTAGCAGCTTGACGAACACCGGGGAGCTGTTTTTT
NA	TRBV11-2	TRBD2	TRBJ2-3	CASSSSGGGLGDTQYF	TGTGCCAGCAGCTCTAGCGGGGGGGGCTTAGGTGATACGCAGTATTTT
NA	TRBV6-5	NA	TRBJ2-5	CASRTSQETQYF	TGTGCCAGCAGAACGTCCCAAGAGACCCAGTACTTC
few	TRBV6-5	NA	TRBJ1-5	CASSRQSMGNQPQHF	TGTGCCAGCAGTCGACAGTCTATGGGCAATCAGCCCCAGCATTTT
few	TRBV10-3	TRBD1	TRBJ1-5	CAIRQGADQPQHF	TGTGCCATTAGACAGGGGGCCGATCAGCCCCAGCATTTT
few	TRBV28	NA	TRBJ2-3	CASSADVGGTDTQYF	TGTGCCAGCAGCGCTGACGTTGGGGGCACAGATACGCAGTATTTT
few	TRBV4-3	NA	TRBJ1-1	CASSQTVTGNTEAFF	TGCGCCAGCAGCCAGACTGTAACAGGGAACACTGAAGCTTTCTTT
few	TRBV9	NA	TRBJ1-2	CASSVDQNYGYTF	TGTGCCAGCAGCGTAGACCAGAACTATGGCTACACCTTC
few	TRBV4-3	TRBD1	TRBJ1-2	CASSQLPGQSYGYTF	TGCGCCAGCAGCCAACTCCCGGGACAGAGCTATGGCTACACCTTC
many	TRBV6-6	NA	TRBJ1-5	CASSPANQPQHF	TGTGCCAGCAGTCCAGCTAATCAGCCCCAGCATTTT